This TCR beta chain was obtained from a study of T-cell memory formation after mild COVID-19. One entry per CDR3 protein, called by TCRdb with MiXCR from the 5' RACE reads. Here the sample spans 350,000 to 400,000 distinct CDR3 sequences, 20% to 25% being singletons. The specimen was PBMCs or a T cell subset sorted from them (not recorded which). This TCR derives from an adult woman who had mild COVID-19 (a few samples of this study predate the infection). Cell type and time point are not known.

In nucleotides, the CDR3 is TGTGCCACCAGTTTACTAGCGGGAGGAGCAGATACGCAGTATTTT. Protein: CATSLLAGGADTQYF. The rearrangement uses TRBV24-1 and TRBJ2-3, with 12 bases that match TRBD2. The germline V gene has CDR1 KGHDR and CDR2 SFDVKD. There are 15 residues in the CDR3. Unmatched junction bases numbered 4, after V lost 6 bases and J lost 4 bases.